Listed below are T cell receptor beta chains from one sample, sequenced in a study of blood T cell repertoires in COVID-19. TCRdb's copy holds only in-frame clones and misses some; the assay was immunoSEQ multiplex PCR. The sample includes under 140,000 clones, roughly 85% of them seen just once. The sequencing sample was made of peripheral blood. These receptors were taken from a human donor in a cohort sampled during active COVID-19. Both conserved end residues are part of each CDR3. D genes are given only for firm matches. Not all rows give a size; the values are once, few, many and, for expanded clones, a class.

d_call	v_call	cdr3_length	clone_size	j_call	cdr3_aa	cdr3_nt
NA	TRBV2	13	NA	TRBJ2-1	CASSGGTGNEQFF	TGTGCCAGCAGTGGTGGGACTGGGAATGAGCAGTTCTTC
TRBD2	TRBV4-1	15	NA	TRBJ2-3	CASSQDHGGANTQYF	TGCGCCAGCAGCCAAGACCACGGGGGGGCTAATACGCAGTATTTT
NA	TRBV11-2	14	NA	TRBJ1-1	CASSFEGVGAEAFF	TGTGCCAGCAGCTTCGAGGGGGTCGGAGCTGAAGCTTTCTTT
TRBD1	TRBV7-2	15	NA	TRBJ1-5	CASSRDRASNQPQHF	TGTGCCAGCAGCCGGGACAGGGCTAGCAATCAGCCCCAGCATTTT
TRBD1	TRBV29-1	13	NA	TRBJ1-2	CSVEDQGARGYTF	TGCAGCGTTGAAGACCAGGGGGCGCGAGGCTACACCTTC
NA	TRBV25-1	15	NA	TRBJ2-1	CASSGGGGRYNEQFF	TGTGCCAGCAGTGGGGGGGGCGGGAGATACAATGAGCAGTTCTTC
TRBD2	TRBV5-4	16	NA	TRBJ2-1	CASSSGTSGRVNEQFF	TGTGCCAGCAGCTCAGGGACTAGCGGGAGGGTAAATGAGCAGTTCTTC
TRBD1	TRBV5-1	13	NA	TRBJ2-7	CASSTGQGYEQYF	TGCGCCAGCAGCACGGGACAGGGCTACGAGCAGTACTTC
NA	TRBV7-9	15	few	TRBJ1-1	CASSSGRTENTEAFF	TGTGCCAGCAGCTCGGGCCGGACAGAGAACACTGAAGCTTTCTTT
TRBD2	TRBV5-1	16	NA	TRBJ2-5	CASSPLAGSARETQYF	TGCGCCAGCAGCCCCCTAGCGGGGTCCGCCAGGGAGACCCAGTACTTC
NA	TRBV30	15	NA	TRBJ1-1	CAWSRGGGGYTEAFF	TGTGCCTGGAGTCGAGGGGGAGGGGGTTACACTGAAGCTTTCTTT
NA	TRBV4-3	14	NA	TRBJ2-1	CASSQGLTGNEQFF	TGCGCCAGCAGCCAAGGATTGACGGGAAATGAGCAGTTCTTC
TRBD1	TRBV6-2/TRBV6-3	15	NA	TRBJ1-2	CASSVLTTGGFGYTF	TGTGCCAGCAGCGTACTGACTACAGGGGGCTTTGGCTACACCTTC
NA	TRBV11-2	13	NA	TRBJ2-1	CASSNLAGYEQFF	TGTGCCAGCAGCAACTTGGCGGGGTACGAACAGTTCTTC
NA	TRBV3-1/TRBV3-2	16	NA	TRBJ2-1	CASSQDWVFGDNEQFF	TGTGCCAGCAGCCAAGACTGGGTTTTTGGAGACAATGAGCAGTTCTTC
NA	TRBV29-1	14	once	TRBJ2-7	CSVARTTNSYEQYF	TGCAGCGTCGCGAGGACGACTAACTCCTACGAGCAGTACTTC
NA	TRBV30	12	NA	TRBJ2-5	CACPTFQETQYF	TGTGCCTGCCCAACTTTCCAAGAGACCCAGTACTTC
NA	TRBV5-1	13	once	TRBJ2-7	CASSGTGPYEQYF	TGCGCCAGCAGCGGAACAGGACCCTACGAGCAGTACTTC
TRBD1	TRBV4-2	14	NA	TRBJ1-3	CASSQWDRGNTIYF	TGTGCCAGCAGCCAGTGGGACAGGGGAAACACCATATATTTT
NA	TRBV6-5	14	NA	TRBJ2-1	CASSTGVSYNEQFF	TGTGCCAGCAGCACAGGAGTCTCCTACAATGAGCAGTTCTTC
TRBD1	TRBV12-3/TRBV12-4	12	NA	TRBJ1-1	CASSQTGVEAFF	TGTGCCAGCAGCCAGACAGGGGTGGAGGCTTTCTTT
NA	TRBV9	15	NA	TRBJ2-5	CASSWGTSLGGTQYF	TGTGCCAGCAGCTGGGGAACCTCCCTAGGGGGGACCCAGTACTTC
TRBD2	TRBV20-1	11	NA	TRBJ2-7	CSARGTSEQYF	TGCAGTGCTAGGGGGACTAGCGAGCAGTACTTC
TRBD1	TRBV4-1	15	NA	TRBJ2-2	CASSWGQSNTGELFF	TGCGCCAGCAGCTGGGGACAGTCGAACACCGGGGAGCTGTTTTTT
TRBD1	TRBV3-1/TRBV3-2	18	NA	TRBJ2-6	CASSRIPGQGAGANVLTF	TGTGCCAGCAGCCGAATCCCGGGACAGGGGGCTGGGGCCAACGTCCTGACTTTC
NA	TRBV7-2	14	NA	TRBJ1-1	CASSPRVLNTEAFF	TGTGCCAGCAGCCCCAGGGTATTGAACACTGAAGCTTTCTTT
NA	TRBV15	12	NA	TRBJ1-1	CATSRDTAGAFF	TGTGCCACCAGCAGAGATACTGCGGGAGCTTTCTTT
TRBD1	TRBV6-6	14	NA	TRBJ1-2	CASSSRGETGGYTF	TGTGCCAGCAGTTCCCGAGGAGAGACAGGGGGCTACACCTTC
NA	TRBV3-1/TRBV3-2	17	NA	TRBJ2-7	CASSQDPWAGSPYEQYF	TGTGCCAGCAGCCAAGATCCGTGGGCGGGATCCCCCTACGAGCAGTACTTC
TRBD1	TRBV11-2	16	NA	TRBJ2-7	CASSLGGTGGAYEQYF	TGTGCCAGCAGCTTAGGTGGGACAGGGGGCGCGTACGAGCAGTACTTC
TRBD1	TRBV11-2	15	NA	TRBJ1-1	CASSSWTGRGTEAFF	TGTGCCAGCAGCTCCTGGACAGGGCGGGGAACTGAAGCTTTCTTT
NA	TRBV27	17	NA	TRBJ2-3	CAIGPLQGLWGTDTQYF	TGTGCCATCGGCCCCCTGCAGGGGCTATGGGGCACAGATACGCAGTATTTT
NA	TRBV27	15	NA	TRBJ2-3	CASSRERISTDTQYF	TGTGCCAGCAGTCGGGAGCGGATTAGCACAGATACGCAGTATTTT
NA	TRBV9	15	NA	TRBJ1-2	CASSVDAGSNYGYTF	TGTGCCAGCAGCGTAGATGCAGGGTCTAACTATGGCTACACCTTC
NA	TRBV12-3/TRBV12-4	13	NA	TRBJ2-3	CASGRMGTDTQYF	TGTGCCAGCGGGAGGATGGGCACAGATACGCAGTATTTT
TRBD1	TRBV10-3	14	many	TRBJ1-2	CAISEDRGLRGYTF	TGTGCCATCAGTGAGGACAGGGGGCTCCGGGGCTACACCTTC
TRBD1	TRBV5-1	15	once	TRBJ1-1	CASSLAGQGNTEAFF	TGCGCCAGCAGCTTGGCCGGACAGGGGAACACTGAAGCTTTCTTT
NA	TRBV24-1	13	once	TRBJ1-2	CATSDTGNYGYTF	TGTGCCACCAGTGATACAGGGAACTATGGCTACACCTTC
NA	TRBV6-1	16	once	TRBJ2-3	CASSEDGRGTTDTQYF	TGTGCCAGCAGTGAAGACGGCAGGGGTACCACAGATACGCAGTATTTT
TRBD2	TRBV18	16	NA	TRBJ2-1	CASSPLRTSGRFEQFF	TGTGCCAGCTCACCACTCCGGACTAGCGGGAGGTTTGAGCAGTTCTTC
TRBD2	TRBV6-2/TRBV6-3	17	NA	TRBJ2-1	CASSPILSGRAREEQFF	TGTGCCAGCAGTCCAATACTAAGCGGGAGGGCAAGGGAGGAGCAGTTCTTC
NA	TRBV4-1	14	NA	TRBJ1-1	CASKQATANTEAFF	TGCGCCAGCAAGCAAGCGACAGCCAACACTGAAGCTTTCTTT
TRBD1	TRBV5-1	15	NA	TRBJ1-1	CASSPGQGYYTEAFF	TGCGCCAGCAGCCCCGGACAGGGCTATTACACTGAAGCTTTCTTT
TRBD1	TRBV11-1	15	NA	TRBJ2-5	CASSSRDRGKETQYF	TGTGCCAGCAGCTCGAGGGACAGGGGAAAGGAGACCCAGTACTTC
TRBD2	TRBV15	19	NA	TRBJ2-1	CATSRELGTSFSAYNEQFF	TGTGCCACCAGCAGAGAGTTGGGGACTAGCTTTAGCGCCTACAATGAGCAGTTCTTC
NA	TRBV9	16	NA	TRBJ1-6	CASSVGGSPRGSPLHF	TGTGCCAGCAGCGTAGGCGGCAGCCCACGGGGTTCACCCCTCCACTTT
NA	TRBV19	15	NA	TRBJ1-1	CASSMGGTRNTEAFF	TGTGCCAGTAGTATGGGGGGTACCAGAAACACTGAAGCTTTCTTT
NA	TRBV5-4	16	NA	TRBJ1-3	CASSLGPQGSGNTIYF	TGTGCCAGCAGCTTGGGGCCCCAGGGCTCTGGAAACACCATATATTTT
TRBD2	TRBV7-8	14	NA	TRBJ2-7	CASSQREISYEQYF	TGTGCCAGCAGCCAGCGGGAGATATCCTACGAGCAGTACTTC
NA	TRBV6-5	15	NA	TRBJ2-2	CASSYWGRDTGELFF	TGTGCCAGCAGTTACTGGGGGCGGGACACCGGGGAGCTGTTTTTT
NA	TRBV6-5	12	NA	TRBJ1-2	CASSSQGGGYTF	TGTGCCAGCAGTTCCCAGGGTGGAGGCTACACCTTC